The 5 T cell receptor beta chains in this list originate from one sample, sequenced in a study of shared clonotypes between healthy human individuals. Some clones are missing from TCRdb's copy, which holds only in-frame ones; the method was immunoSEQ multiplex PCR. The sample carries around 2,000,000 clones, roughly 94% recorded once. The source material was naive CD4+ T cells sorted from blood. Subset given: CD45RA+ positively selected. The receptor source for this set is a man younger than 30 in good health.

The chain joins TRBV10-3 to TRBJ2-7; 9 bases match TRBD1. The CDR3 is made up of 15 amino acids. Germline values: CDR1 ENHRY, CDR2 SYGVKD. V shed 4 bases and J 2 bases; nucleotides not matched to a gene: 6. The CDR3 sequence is CAISATGTGPYEQYF. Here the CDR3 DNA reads TGTGCCATCAGTGCAACCGGGACAGGGCCCTACGAGCAGTACTTC.

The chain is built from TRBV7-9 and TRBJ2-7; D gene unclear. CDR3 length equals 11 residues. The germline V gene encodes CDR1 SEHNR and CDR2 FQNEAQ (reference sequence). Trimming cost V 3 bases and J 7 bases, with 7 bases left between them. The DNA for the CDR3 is TGTGCCAGCAGCTTCGTCGGAGAGCAGTACTTC. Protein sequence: CASSFVGEQYF.

CDR3 sequence: CSVGSGAYGYTF. As DNA, the CDR3 is TGCAGCGTTGGCTCGGGGGCCTATGGCTACACCTTC. V and J are TRBV29-1 and TRBJ1-2; perhaps TRBD1 as D (6 bases). The ends were cut back, 4 bases at V and 4 bases at J, with 10 bases in the middle. This CDR3 comprises 12 residues. The germline CDR1 and CDR2 sequences are SQVTM and ANQGSEA.

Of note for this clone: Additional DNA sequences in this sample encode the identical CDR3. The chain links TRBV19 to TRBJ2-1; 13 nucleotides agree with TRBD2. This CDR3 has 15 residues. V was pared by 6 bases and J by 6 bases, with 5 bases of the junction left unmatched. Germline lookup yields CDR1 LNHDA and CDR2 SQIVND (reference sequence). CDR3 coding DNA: TGTGCCAGTAGCATACTAGCGGGAGGGCCCAATGAGCAGTTCTTC. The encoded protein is CASSILAGGPNEQFF.

CDR3 nucleotides: TGTGCCAGCAGCTCCTCTAGCGGGAGGGCGGATGAGCAGTTCTTC. It codes for CASSSSSGRADEQFF. V is TRBV7-2 and J is TRBJ2-1; 12 bases match TRBD2. CDR3 length equals 15 residues. J lost 8 bases, V lost 4 bases, and 6 bases had no gene match. The V gene's germline CDR1 is SGHTA and CDR2 FQGNSA.